A single sample is the source of the 15 T cell receptor beta chains below, sequenced in a study of response to subunit inactivated influenza vaccine. A single record per CDR3 protein comes from TCRdb applying MiXCR to the RT-PCR reads. The sample lists about 780,000 distinct CDR3 sequences, around a sixth seen once, with approximately 10% in the top ten. Sequenced material: PBMCs from blood, taken 5 days after vaccination. The source of these receptors is a man aged 45-65 years who received an inactivated influenza vaccine.

The chain has TRBV5-1 and TRBJ2-3, with D unclear. CDR3 length: 13 residues. Between the trimmed V and J ends, which lost 4 bases and 4 bases, there was a span of 10 bases. Germline CDR1 SGHRS, CDR2 YFSETQ. This chain's CDR3 is CASSDRVPDTQYF. The CDR3 nucleotides are TGCGCCAGCAGCGATAGGGTCCCAGATACGCAGTATTTT.

This clonotype was recorded at least ten times. V gene TRBV12-3 or TRBV12-4 combines with J gene TRBJ1-1; D perhaps matches TRBD1 (5 bases). V was pared by 5 bases and J by 8 bases, with 18 bases between. The CDR3 is made up of 14 amino acids. The CDR3 DNA reads as TGTGCCAGCAGTGTGGGACTTCCTACCCGGGAAGCTTTCTTT. Translation gives CASSVGLPTREAFF.

This clonotype has just a few counts. This CDR3 reads CASSYSSVPELFF. The DNA of the CDR3 is TGTGCCAGCAGTTACTCTTCGGTCCCGGAGCTGTTTTTT. This sequence joins TRBV6-5 and TRBJ2-2; the D is unclear. Germline values: CDR1 MNHEY, CDR2 SVGAGI. The CDR3 is 13 amino acids. V lost 0 bases to trimming and J lost 10 bases, with 9 bases between them.

The gene calls are TRBV4-3 and TRBJ2-1, with TRBD1 matching over 9 bases. The CDR3 spans 18 residues. V dropped 0 bases and J dropped 3; count of bases not matched to a gene: 9. Germline V CDR1 and CDR2: LGHNA, YSLEER. CDR3 residues: CASSQDPPRTGDYNEQFF. The CDR3 DNA follows: TGCGCCAGCAGCCAAGATCCCCCGCGGACAGGGGACTACAATGAGCAGTTCTTC.

The V gene is TRBV7-9, the J gene TRBJ1-4; possible D gene TRBD1, 6 bases. Germline CDR1 SEHNR, CDR2 FQNEAQ (reference sequence). Trimming shortened V by 4 bases and J by 7 bases, and 10 bases separated the two germline ends. This CDR3 is built from 13 residues. CDR3 protein: CASSSHRAEKLFF. The CDR3 bases are TGTGCCAGCAGCTCCCACAGGGCTGAAAAACTGTTTTTT.

V gene TRBV4-1 combines with J gene TRBJ2-7, with 13 bases identical to TRBD2. Germline V lookup: CDR1 MGHRA, CDR2 YSYEKL. Trimming at V came to 3 bases and at J to 2 bases, leaving 4 bases not matched to a gene. The length of the CDR3 is 16 residues. Here the CDR3 reads CASSHAGTSGAYEQYF. In nucleotides, the CDR3 is TGCGCCAGCAGCCACGCAGGGACTAGCGGGGCCTACGAGCAGTACTTC.

The rearrangement joins TRBV5-1 to TRBJ2-1; 8 bases are shared with TRBD1. V lost 5 bases and J lost 5; bases outside the gene matches: 6. Germline loops: CDR1 SGHRS, CDR2 YFSETQ. The CDR3 loop spans 14 amino acids. The CDR3, as DNA: TGCGCCAGCAGAGGTCAGGGGGCCCACAATGAGCAGTTCTTC. Its protein product is CASRGQGAHNEQFF.

CDR3 in DNA: TGCAGCGGAAGACTAGCGGATTACAATGAGCAGTTCTTC. It codes for CSGRLADYNEQFF. The chain links TRBV29-1 to TRBJ2-1, with 9 bases identical to TRBD2. Germline values: CDR1 SQVTM, CDR2 ANQGSEA. The J segment lost 4 bases and the V segment lost 7 bases, leaving 5 bases of the junction unmatched. This CDR3 contains 13 residues.

This clonotype was found a few times. The chain joins TRBV20-1 to TRBJ2-5, with D unclear. V was pared by 0 bases and J by 4 bases, with 15 bases between. The CDR3 contains 15 residues. The germline gives CDR1 DFQATT, CDR2 SNEGSKA (reference sequence). Here the CDR3 DNA reads TGCAGTGCTAGAGATCTAGGGCAGATTCGAGAGACCCAGTACTTC. Amino acids: CSARDLGQIRETQYF.

The chain has TRBV12-3 or TRBV12-4 and TRBJ1-2, with D possibly matching TRBD1 (5 bases). V dropped 5 bases and J dropped 1 base, with 17 bases sitting between them. The CDR3 consists of 16 residues. The CDR3 region is CASSRPGRILNYGYTF. In nucleotides, the CDR3 is TGTGCCAGCAGTCGACCAGGGAGGATCCTTAACTATGGCTACACCTTC.

In its sample, this clonotype was seen a few times. This rearrangement joins TRBV6-1 to TRBJ2-2, with D hard to call. The CDR3 totals 15 residues. CDR1 is MNHNS and CDR2 is SASEGT in the germline V gene. The germline V and J ends were trimmed by 4 bases and 2 bases, with 11 bases remaining between them. The CDR3 region has the DNA TGTGCCAGCAGTGGACACGCCCAAAACACCGGGGAGCTGTTTTTT. It translates to CASSGHAQNTGELFF.

This clonotype came up a few times. The chain combines TRBV20-1 with TRBJ2-7, with D hard to call. Germline lookup yields CDR1 DFQATT and CDR2 SNEGSKA (reference sequence). The CDR3 extends over 18 amino acids. Trimming removed 2 bases from V and 1 base from J, with 24 bases in between. CDR3 region: CSARRGSFRATPSYEQYF. CDR3 nucleotides: TGCAGTGCTAGACGCGGCAGTTTTAGGGCGACACCTTCCTACGAGCAGTACTTC.

This clonotype was picked up many times. The CDR3 DNA sequence: TGTGCCACCAGTGACCCCATAGCGGGAGGGACCTACAATGAGCAGTTCTTC. Its protein product is CATSDPIAGGTYNEQFF. The rearrangement uses TRBV24-1 and TRBJ2-1; 11 bases are shared with TRBD2. Trimming at V came to 4 bases and at J to 2 bases, leaving 6 bases not matched to a gene. The CDR3 runs 17 residues. Germline V gene lookup returns CDR1 KGHDR and CDR2 SFDVKD.

The chain uses TRBV2 and TRBJ1-5, with 8 bases identical to TRBD1. J lost 3 bases, V lost 9 bases, and 7 bases had no gene match. CDR1 and CDR2 from the germline V gene are SNHLY and FYNNEI. CDR3 length equals 14 residues. For the CDR3, the DNA is TGTGCCAGTAAACAGGGGGAAGACAATCAGCCCCAGCATTTT. Translated, it gives CASKQGEDNQPQHF. Complete variable domain (other parts from reference TRBV2 and TRBJ1-5): EPEVTQTPSHQVTQMGQEVILRCVPISNHLYFYWYRQILGQKVEFLVSFYNNEISEKSEIFDDQFSVERPDGSNFTLKIRSTKLEDSAMYFCASKQGEDNQPQHFGDGTRLSIL.

The CDR3 DNA reads as TGTGCCAGCAGTGAGGGGGCGATCGGCACCGGGGAGCTGTTTTTT. Translating it yields CASSEGAIGTGELFF. V and J are TRBV2 and TRBJ2-2; D is perhaps TRBD1 (6 bases). The CDR3 runs to 15 residues. Looked up from germline, CDR1 is SNHLY and CDR2 is FYNNEI. V lost 3 bases, J lost 4 bases, and 12 bases lay in between.